This T cell receptor beta chain was found in a study of blood T cell repertoires in COVID-19. Study overall: Sources were T cells, B-cell-depleted T cells, or PBMCs; the material itself was cDNA or gDNA.

Sequenced by immunoSEQ multiplex PCR; TCRdb stores in-frame clones only, minus some. The sample includes some 100,000 clones, over 75% of them seen just once. Sequenced sample: peripheral blood. This clonotype was obtained from a human donor in a cohort sampled during active COVID-19.

As DNA, the CDR3 is TGTGCCAGTAGCCGACCCCCATCCGGGACAGGGAGCGTCAACGAGCAGTACTTC. Translation gives CASSRPPSGTGSVNEQYF. The rearrangement uses TRBV19 and TRBJ2-7, with 9 bases lining up with TRBD1. This CDR3 has 18 amino acids. The V gene end was trimmed by 6 bases and the J gene end by 5 bases; junction bases not matched to a gene: 20. Germline CDR1 and CDR2: LNHDA and SQIVND (reference sequence).